Presented here are 11 T cell receptor beta chains from one specimen sequenced in a study of patients and donors after allogeneic stem cell transplantation. TCRdb redid the calling of the RT-PCR reads with MiXCR, one entry per CDR3 protein. The sample consists of over 150,000 distinct CDR3 sequences, 30% of them appearing once. What was sequenced was blood, either unsorted or a sorted T cell fraction (not recorded which). Receptors originate from a human donor who was either an allogeneic HSCT recipient or a stem cell or donor lymphocyte infusion donor (not recorded which). It is not recorded whose cells these are; they may come from a transplant donor.

The rearrangement links TRBV7-2 to TRBJ2-3; no definite D call. CDR3 length equals 15 residues. Germline V gene lookup returns CDR1 SGHTA and CDR2 FQGNSA. Trimming took off 1 base at V and 0 bases at J, with 8 bases between the two ends. The CDR3 coding sequence is TGTGCCAGCAGCTTAGATAGGACCAGCACAGATACGCAGTATTTT. It yields the protein CASSLDRTSTDTQYF.

The CDR3 loop reads CASSLDTLSRQFF. As DNA, the CDR3 is TGTGCCAGCAGCTTAGATACCCTTAGTCGGCAGTTCTTC. The chain has TRBV7-2 and TRBJ2-1; D remains unclear. Germline CDR1 and CDR2: SGHTA and FQGNSA. The CDR3 spans 13 residues. Trimming stripped 1 base from V and 12 bases from J, with 13 bases between. Combining the CDR3 with reference TRBV7-2 and TRBJ2-1 gives the whole variable domain GAGVSQSPSNKVTEKGKDVELRCDPISGHTALYWYRQSLGQGLEFLIYFQGNSAPDKSGLPSDRFSAERTGGSVSTLTIQRTQQEDSAVYLCASSLDTLSRQFFGPGTRLTVL.

The chain joins TRBV20-1 to TRBJ2-1; D gene unclear. This CDR3 contains 13 residues. Trimming stripped 7 bases from V and 4 bases from J, with 14 bases between. CDR1 is DFQATT, CDR2 SNEGSKA, per germline (reference sequence). The chain's CDR3 is CSVSLWAYNEQFF. For the CDR3, the DNA is TGCAGTGTCAGTCTTTGGGCTTACAATGAGCAGTTCTTC.

V gene TRBV12-3 or TRBV12-4 combines with J gene TRBJ1-2; TRBD1 might be the D (5 bases). The CDR3 runs 12 residues. Trimming left V 7 bases short and J 7 bases short, with 13 bases between. The CDR3 DNA sequence: TGTGCCAGCACTCCGGGACCGACTGGCTACACCTTC. Translated: CASTPGPTGYTF.

The chain has TRBV10-2 and TRBJ1-5; the match to TRBD1 covers 11 bases. Germline trimming cut 1 base from V and 5 bases from J; bases unmatched to any gene: 1. The length of the CDR3 is 15 residues. Per the germline V gene, CDR1 is WSHSY and CDR2 is SAAADI. The CDR3 loop is CASSEWTGGHQPQHF. CDR3 DNA sequence: TGCGCCAGCAGTGAGTGGACAGGGGGCCATCAGCCCCAGCATTTT.

The chain has TRBV19 and TRBJ1-1; D is undetermined. Germline V lookup: CDR1 LNHDA, CDR2 SQIVND (reference sequence). This CDR3 spans 15 amino acids. Trimming pared 4 bases from V and 4 bases from J, leaving 16 bases between. CDR3 residues: CASSTSVGYGTEAFF. Here the CDR3 DNA reads TGTGCCAGTAGTACTTCGGTGGGGTACGGCACTGAAGCTTTCTTT.

The rearrangement uses TRBV29-1 and TRBJ2-5; the D gene is possibly TRBD2 (5 bases). The CDR3 totals 15 residues. The V gene's germline CDR1 is SQVTM and CDR2 ANQGSEA. Trimming pared 1 base from V and 5 bases from J, leaving 17 bases between. The CDR3 DNA is TGCAGCGTTGAAGGGGGAATAGCGCGGTGGGAGACCCAGTACTTC. It translates to CSVEGGIARWETQYF.

The rearrangement links TRBV12-3 or TRBV12-4 to TRBJ2-7; TRBD2 agrees at 8 bases. The CDR3 length is 17 residues. Unmatched junction bases numbered 10, after V lost 1 base and J lost 2 bases. CDR3 sequence: CASSLDPGGLRAYEQYF. The CDR3 DNA sequence: TGTGCCAGCAGTTTAGATCCGGGAGGGCTTAGGGCCTACGAGCAGTACTTC.

In its sample, this clonotype was seen a few times. DNA of the CDR3: TGCAGCGTTGACGGAAACACCGGGGAGCTGTTTTTT. Translated: CSVDGNTGELFF. The genes are TRBV29-1 and TRBJ2-2; D is unresolved. The CDR3 has 12 residues. Trimming shortened V by 3 bases and J by 2 bases, and 4 bases separated the two germline ends. Per the germline V gene, CDR1 is SQVTM and CDR2 is ANQGSEA.

This chain links TRBV3-1 with TRBJ1-2; 7 bases are shared with TRBD1. Germline CDR1 is LGHDT and CDR2 is YNNKEL (reference sequence). The CDR3 spans 12 residues. V lost 4 bases, J lost 7 bases, and 3 bases stayed unmatched. The CDR3: CASSPTGLGYTF. The CDR3 region has the DNA TGTGCCAGCAGCCCGACAGGGCTTGGCTACACCTTC. The full variable domain, completed using reference TRBV3-1 and TRBJ1-2, is DTAVSQTPKYLVTQMGNDKSIKCEQNLGHDTMYWYKQDSKKFLKIMFSYNNKELIINETVPNRFSPKSPDKAHLNLHINSLELGDSAVYFCASSPTGLGYTFGSGTRLTVV.

The table lists this clonotype with a few counts. The chain is built from TRBV7-6 and TRBJ2-7; D is perhaps TRBD1 or TRBD2 (5 bases each). V dropped 4 bases and J dropped 1 base, with 14 bases sitting between them. The CDR3 is 15 amino acids. Germline loops: CDR1 SGHVS, CDR2 FNYEAQ. The CDR3 sequence is CASSSSIGASYEQYF. DNA for the CDR3: TGTGCCAGCAGCTCTAGTATCGGGGCTTCCTACGAGCAGTACTTC.